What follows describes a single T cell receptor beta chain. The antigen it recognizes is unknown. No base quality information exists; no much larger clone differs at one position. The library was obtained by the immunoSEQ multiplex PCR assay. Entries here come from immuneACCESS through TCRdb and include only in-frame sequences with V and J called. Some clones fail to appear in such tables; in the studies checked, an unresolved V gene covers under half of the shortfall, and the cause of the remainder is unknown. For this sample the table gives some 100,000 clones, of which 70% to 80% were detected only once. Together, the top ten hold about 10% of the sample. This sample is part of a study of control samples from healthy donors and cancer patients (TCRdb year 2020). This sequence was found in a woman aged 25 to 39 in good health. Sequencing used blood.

The base sequence is TGTGCCAGCAGTTTAGCCGACTATGGCTACACCTTC. This yields the protein CASSLADYGYTF. Rearrangement joined TRBV6-2 or TRBV6-3 to TRBJ1-2, with the D segment identity uncertain. V is pared back by 4 bases and J by 3 bases, with 6 bases lying between the germline termini. In the germline V gene, CDR1 corresponds to MNHEY and CDR2 to SVGEGT. Counted from cysteine to phenylalanine, this CDR3 has 12 amino acids. The CDR3 DNA has 36 bases and is translated from base 1.